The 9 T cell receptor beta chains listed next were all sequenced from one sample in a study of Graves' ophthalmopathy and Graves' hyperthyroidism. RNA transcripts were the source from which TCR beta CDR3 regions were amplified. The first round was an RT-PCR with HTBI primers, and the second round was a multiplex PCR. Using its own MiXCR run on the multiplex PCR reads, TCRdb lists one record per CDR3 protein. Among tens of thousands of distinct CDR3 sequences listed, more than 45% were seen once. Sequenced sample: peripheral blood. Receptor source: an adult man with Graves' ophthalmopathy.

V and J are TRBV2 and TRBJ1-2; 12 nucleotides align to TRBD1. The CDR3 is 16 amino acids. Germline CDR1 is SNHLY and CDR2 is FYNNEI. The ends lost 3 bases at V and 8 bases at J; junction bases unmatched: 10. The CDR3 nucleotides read TGTGCCAGCAGTGACATCTCCGGGACAGGGGGCCGCGGCTACACCTTC. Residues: CASSDISGTGGRGYTF.

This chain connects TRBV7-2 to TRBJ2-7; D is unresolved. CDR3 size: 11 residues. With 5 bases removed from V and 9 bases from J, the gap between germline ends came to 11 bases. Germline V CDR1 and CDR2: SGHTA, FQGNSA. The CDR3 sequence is CASSPLGGQYF. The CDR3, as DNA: TGTGCCAGCAGCCCTTTGGGCGGGCAGTACTTC.

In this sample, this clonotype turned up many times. CDR3 sequence: CASSHMGGRETQYF. The CDR3 DNA is TGTGCCAGCAGCCATATGGGGGGCCGGGAGACCCAGTACTTC. The chain recombines TRBV3-1 with TRBJ2-5, with D perhaps given as TRBD1 or TRBD2 (6 bases each). V was trimmed by 3 bases and J by 5 bases, leaving 13 bases between them. The CDR3 runs to 14 residues. Germline loops: CDR1 LGHDT, CDR2 YNNKEL (reference sequence).

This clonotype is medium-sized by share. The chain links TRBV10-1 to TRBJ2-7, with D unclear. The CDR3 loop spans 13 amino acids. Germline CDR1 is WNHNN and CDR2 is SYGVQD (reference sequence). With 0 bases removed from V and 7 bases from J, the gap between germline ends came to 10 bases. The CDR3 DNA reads TGCGCCAGCAGTGAGTCGGTCCCCCAGGAGCAGTACTTC. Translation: CASSESVPQEQYF.

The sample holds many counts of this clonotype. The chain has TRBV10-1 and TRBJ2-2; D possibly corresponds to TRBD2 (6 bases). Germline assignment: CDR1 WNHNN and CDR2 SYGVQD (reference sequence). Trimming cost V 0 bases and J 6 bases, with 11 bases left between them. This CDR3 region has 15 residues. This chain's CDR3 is CASSESEEGAGELFF. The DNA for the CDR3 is TGCGCCAGCAGTGAGTCGGAGGAGGGAGCCGGGGAGCTGTTTTTT.

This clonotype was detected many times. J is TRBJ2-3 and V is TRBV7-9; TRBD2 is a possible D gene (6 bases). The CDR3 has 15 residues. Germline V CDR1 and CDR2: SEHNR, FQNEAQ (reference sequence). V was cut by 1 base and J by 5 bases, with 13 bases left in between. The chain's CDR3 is CASSLVGGKIDTQYF. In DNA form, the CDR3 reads TGTGCCAGCAGCTTAGTGGGCGGGAAAATAGATACGCAGTATTTT.

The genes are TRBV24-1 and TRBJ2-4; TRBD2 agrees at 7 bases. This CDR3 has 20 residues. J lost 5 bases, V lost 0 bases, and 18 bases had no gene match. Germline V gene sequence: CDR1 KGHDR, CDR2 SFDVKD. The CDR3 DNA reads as TGTGCCACCAGTGATTTGCCTGGGAGGGGCGCGTGGGGCGGGGAAAACATTCAGTACTTC. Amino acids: CATSDLPGRGAWGGENIQYF.

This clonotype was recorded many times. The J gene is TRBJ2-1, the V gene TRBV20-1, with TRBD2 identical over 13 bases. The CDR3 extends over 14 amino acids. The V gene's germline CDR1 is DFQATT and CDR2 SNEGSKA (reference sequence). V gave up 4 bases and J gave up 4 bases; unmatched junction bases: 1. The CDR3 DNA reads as TGCAGTGCTAAGGGACTAGCGGGGTACAATGAGCAGTTCTTC. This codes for CSAKGLAGYNEQFF.

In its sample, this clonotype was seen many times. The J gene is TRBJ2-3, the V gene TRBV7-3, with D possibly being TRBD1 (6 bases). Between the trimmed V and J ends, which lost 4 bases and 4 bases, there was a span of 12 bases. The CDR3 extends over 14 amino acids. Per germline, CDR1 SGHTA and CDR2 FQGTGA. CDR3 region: CASSSSGAPDTQYF. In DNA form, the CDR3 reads TGTGCCAGCAGCTCCTCAGGGGCCCCAGATACGCAGTATTTT.